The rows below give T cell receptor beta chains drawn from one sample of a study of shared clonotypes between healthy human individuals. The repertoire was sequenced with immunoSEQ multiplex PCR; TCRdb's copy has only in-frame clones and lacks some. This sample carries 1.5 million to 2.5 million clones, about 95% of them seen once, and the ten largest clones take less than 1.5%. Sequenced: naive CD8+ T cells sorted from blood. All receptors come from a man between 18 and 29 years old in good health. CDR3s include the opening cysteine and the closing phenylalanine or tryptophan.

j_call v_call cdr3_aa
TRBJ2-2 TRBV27 CASSFFLGTSGNTGELFF
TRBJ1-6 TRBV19 CASSPTGGNSPLHF
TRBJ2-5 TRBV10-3 CAIRPAWGETQYF
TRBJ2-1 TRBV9 CASSETSGSLDEQFF
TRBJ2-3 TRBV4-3 CASSQDRGNTDTQYF
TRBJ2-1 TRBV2 CASSELRETLDNEQFF
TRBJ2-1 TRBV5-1 CASSLNTASSYNEQFF
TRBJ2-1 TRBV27 CASSFGLYNEQFF
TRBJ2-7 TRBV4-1 CASSPTTSAAYEQYF
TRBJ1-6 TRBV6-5 CASTGESPLHF
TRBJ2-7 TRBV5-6 CASSLREGYEQYF
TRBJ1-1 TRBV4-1 CASSQEGQGVRTEAFF
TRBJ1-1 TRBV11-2 CASSLVSGVRSEAFF
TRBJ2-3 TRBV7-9 CASSLTPPADTQYF
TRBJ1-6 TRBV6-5 CASSPSVIVGSPLHF
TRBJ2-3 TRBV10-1 CASSESGLAATDTQYF
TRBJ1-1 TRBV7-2 CASSLVQGAFF
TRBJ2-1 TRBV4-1 CASSAGPSYNEQFF
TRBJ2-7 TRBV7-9 CASSLGPSGMGEQYF
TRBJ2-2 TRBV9 CASSPLAGGGGELFF
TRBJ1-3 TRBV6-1 CASSDLTGPPISGNTIYF
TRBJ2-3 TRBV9 CASSPGGAREDTQYF
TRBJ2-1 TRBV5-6 CASRYGGVDEQFF
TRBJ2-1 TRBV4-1 CASSPLTSGSAPNEQFF
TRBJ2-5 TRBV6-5 CASSTTSGGAETQYF
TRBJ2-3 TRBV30 CAWSVLRTDTQYF